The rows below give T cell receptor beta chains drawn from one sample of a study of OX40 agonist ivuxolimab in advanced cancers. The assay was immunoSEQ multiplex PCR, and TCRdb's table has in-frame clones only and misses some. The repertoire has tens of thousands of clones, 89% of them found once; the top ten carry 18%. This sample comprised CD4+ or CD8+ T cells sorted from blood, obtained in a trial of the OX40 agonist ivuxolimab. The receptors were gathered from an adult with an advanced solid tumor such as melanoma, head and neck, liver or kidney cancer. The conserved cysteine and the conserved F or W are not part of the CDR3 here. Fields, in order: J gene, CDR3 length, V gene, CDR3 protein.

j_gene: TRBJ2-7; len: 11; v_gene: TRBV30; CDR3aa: AWSRIAGNEQY
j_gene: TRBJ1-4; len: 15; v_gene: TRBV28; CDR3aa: ASSHGWGALANEKLF
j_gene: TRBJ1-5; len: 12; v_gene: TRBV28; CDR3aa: ASSSGVVDQPQH
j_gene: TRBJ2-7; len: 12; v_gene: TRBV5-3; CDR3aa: ASSLVGGTYEQY
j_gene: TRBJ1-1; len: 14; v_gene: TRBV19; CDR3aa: ASRFRGGGLNTEAF
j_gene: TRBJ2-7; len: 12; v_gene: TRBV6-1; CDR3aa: ASSEGLGAYEQY
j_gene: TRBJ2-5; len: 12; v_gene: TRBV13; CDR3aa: ASSLREIGETQY
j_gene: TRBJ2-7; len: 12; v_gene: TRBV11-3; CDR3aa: ASSLDPPADEQY
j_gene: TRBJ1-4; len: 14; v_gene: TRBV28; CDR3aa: ASSSRDRATNEKLF
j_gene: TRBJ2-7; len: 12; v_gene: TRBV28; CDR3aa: ASSRTSVAYEQY
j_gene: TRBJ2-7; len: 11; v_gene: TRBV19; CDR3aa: ASSIAREREQY
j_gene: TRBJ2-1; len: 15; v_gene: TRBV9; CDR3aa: ASSVVAGGSSYNEQF
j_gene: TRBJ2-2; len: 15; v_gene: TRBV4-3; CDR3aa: ASSQAPPGVNTGELF
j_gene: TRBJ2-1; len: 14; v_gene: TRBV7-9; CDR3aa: ASSPVAGDNYNEQF
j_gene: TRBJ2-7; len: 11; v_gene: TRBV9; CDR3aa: ASSPRDSYEQY
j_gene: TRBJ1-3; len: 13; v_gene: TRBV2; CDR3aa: ASSEWRVGGNTIY
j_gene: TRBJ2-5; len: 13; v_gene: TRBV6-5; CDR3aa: ASSYRSSRQETQY